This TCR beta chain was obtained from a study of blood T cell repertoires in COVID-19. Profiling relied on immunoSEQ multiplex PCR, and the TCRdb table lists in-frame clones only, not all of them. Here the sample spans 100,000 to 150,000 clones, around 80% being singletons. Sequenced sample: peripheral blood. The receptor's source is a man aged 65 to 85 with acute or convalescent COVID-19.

The CDR3 nucleotides read TGTGCCAGCAGCTTAGGCCGTTCAGGGGCCTACGAGCAGTACTTC. This encodes CASSLGRSGAYEQYF. The rearrangement uses TRBV13 and TRBJ2-7, with D maybe TRBD1 (6 bases). The CDR3 loop spans 15 amino acids. V was cut by 0 bases and J by 2 bases, with 11 bases left in between. Germline loops: CDR1 PRHDT, CDR2 FYEKMQ (reference sequence).